This T cell receptor (beta chain) was identified during a study of early T cells in non-severe SARS-CoV-2 infection. Background on the study: Sequencing of unsorted whole blood was done on bulk RNA, leaving chains unpaired. Overall study findings and caveats: Anti-spike CD8 responses were favored by VDJdb matching, which missed private and CD4 specificities.

To note about this clonotype: The antigen is undetermined.

Individual cDNA molecules received unique molecular identifiers. Each CDR3 protein gets one entry after TCRdb re-called the 5' RACE reads with MiXCR. The table records about 82,000 distinct CDR3 sequences, around 13% of them present only once. The TCR originated in an adult who was a healthcare worker with PCR-confirmed SARS-CoV-2 infection or an uninfected control (not recorded which). Material: whole blood.

The CDR3 region has the DNA TGCAGTGCTCGACAGGGACTCTCTGGAAACACCATATATTTT. Translating it yields CSARQGLSGNTIYF. This chain joins TRBV20-1 and TRBJ1-3; 7 bases map to TRBD1. This CDR3 comprises 14 residues. The germline V gene has CDR1 DFQATT and CDR2 SNEGSKA (reference sequence). V lost 5 bases, J lost 0 bases, and 4 bases stayed unmatched.